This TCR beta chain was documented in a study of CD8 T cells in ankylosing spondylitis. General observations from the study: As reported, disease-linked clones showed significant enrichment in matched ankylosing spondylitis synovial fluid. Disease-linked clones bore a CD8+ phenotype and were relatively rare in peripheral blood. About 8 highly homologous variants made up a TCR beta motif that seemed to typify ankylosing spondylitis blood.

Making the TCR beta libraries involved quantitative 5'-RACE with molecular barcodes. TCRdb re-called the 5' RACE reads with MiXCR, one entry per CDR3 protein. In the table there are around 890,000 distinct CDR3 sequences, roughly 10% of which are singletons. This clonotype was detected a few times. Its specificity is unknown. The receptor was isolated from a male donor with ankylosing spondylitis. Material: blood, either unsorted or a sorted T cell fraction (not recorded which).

CDR3 sequence: CASRFSMEFTDTQYF. CDR3 DNA: TGTGCCAGCAGATTTTCCATGGAATTCACAGATACGCAGTATTTT. The chain employs TRBV6-1 and TRBJ2-3; no clear D. Germline CDR1 reads MNHNS; CDR2 reads SASEGT. The V and J ends lost 6 bases and 2 bases respectively, with 15 bases between them. The CDR3 is 15 amino acids.